Detailed here is one TCR beta chain. Its cognate antigen is unknown. This sample was taken from a study of CD8+ T cells in alopecia areata. Background on the study: It was oral tofacitinib, at 5 to 10 mg twice daily, that treated patients received. General study results and limits: Sequences from scalp samples also cover resident alphabeta T cells of normal skin. TCRs were shared less clearly across patients than in mice, possibly for HLA-related reasons.

The germline V gene encodes CDR1 MNHEY and CDR2 SVGAGI. The germline V and J ends were trimmed by 10 bases and 6 bases, with 12 bases remaining between them. The CDR3 is made up of 11 amino acids. Sorted populations comprised CD4+ and CD8+ T cells obtained from PBMCs. RNA, once extracted, was reverse transcribed into cDNA for use as the sequencing template. TCRdb's table, derived via immunoSEQ multiplex PCR, lists solely in-frame clones and lacks some. The table shows 140,000 to 150,000 clones, with approximately 50% occurring only once. The specimen was CD4+ T cells sorted from blood, collected at week 0. The sequence derives from a human donor with alopecia areata. The V call is TRBV6-5, the J call TRBJ1-2; no clear D. The CDR3 DNA sequence: TGTGCCACCCACCGGCTTGATGGCTACACCTTC. This gives the protein CATHRLDGYTF.